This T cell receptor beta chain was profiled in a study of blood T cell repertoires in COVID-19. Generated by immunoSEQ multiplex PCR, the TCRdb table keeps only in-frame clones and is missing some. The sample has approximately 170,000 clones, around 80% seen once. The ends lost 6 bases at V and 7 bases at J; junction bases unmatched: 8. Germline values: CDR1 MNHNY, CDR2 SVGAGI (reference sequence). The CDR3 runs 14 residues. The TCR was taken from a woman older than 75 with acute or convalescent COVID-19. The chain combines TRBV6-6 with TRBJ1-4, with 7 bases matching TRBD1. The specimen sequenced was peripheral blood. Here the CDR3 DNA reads TGTGCCAGCAGGTCGACAGGGACACGTGAAAAACTGTTTTTT. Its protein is CASRSTGTREKLFF.